This section outlines one TCR beta chain sequence together with its context. Its antigen is not identified. The sample is drawn from a study of vaccination effects on CD4 cells after COVID-19. The ViraFEST assay expanded antigen-specific CD4+ T cells with viral peptide pools before sequencing. Scientists isolated CD4+ T cells after an approximately 10-day culture period ended. Vaccination of participants consisted of two doses of either the BNT162b2 or mRNA-1273 vaccine. Nucleocapsid antibody tests were negative, and the vaccine recipients had no prior SARS-CoV-2 infection. Roughly 1.9 million PBMC were placed in each well, which was supplemented with approximately 9.7 IU/ml IL-2 and roughly 9 ug/ml peptides. A half-medium replacement with IL-2 medium was carried out on days 3 and 7. The CDR3 is 14 amino acids. Trimming left V 1 base short and J 4 bases short, with 11 bases between. Germline V gene data show CDR1 as SGHTS and CDR2 as YDEGEE.

Data came from immunoSEQ multiplex PCR; TCRdb stores just in-frame clones and leaves some out. The sample lists some 23,000 clones; 69% were seen once. The sequenced sample was CD4+ T cells from PBMCs cultured with SARS-CoV-2 spike peptides, obtained after COVID-19 vaccination. This receptor was identified in a human donor who received a COVID-19 vaccine. This chain uses TRBV5-8 with TRBJ1-1; D remains ambiguous. The CDR3 is CASSLRIQITEAFF. DNA for the CDR3: TGTGCCAGCAGCTTGAGGATACAGATCACTGAAGCTTTCTTT.